This TCR beta chain was sequenced during a study of cytomegalovirus exposure and HLA in healthy donors. Researchers ran the PCR with 60 Vbeta and 13 Jbeta primers. The assay was immunoSEQ multiplex PCR, and TCRdb's table has in-frame clones only and misses some. The table has around 130,000 clones, 60% to 85% seen once; the top ten hold approximately 1%. Trimming shortened V by 3 bases and J by 3 bases, and 9 bases separated the two germline ends. This CDR3 has 15 residues. In germline, CDR1 is PRHDT, CDR2 FYEKMQ (reference sequence). This clone was observed a handful of times. The sequenced material came from PBMCs. This clonotype originated in a human donor in good health. The chain has TRBV13 and TRBJ2-6; D is perhaps TRBD1 (6 bases). CDR3: CASSFGTYGANVLTF. The CDR3, as DNA: TGTGCCAGCAGCTTCGGGACATATGGGGCCAACGTCCTGACTTTC.